The rows below give T cell receptor beta chains drawn from one sample of a study of OX40 agonist ivuxolimab in advanced cancers. The assay was immunoSEQ multiplex PCR, and TCRdb's table has in-frame clones only and misses some. Counted here are around 60,000 clones, around 90% occurring once; the ten biggest clones make up 0.44%. The sample in question was CD4+ or CD8+ T cells sorted from blood, obtained in a trial of the OX40 agonist ivuxolimab. These receptors originate from an adult with an advanced solid tumor such as melanoma, head and neck, liver or kidney cancer. Each CDR3 is given with its conserved first and last residue. The D gene is left open where the match is weak. Rows may omit the clone size; those that give it use once, few, many or a size class.

13	TRBV19	TRBJ2-7	.	.	TGTGCCAGTAGATCCGCCCTGAGCCACGAGCAGTACTTC	CASRSALSHEQYF
13	TRBV19	TRBJ1-1	.	.	TGTGCCAGTAGTACAAGACAGTACAGGCGGGCTTTCTTT	CASSTRQYRRAFF
13	TRBV5-6	TRBJ2-3	.	.	TGTGCCAGCAGCTTGTCGGGGGTGTGGACGCAGTATTTT	CASSLSGVWTQYF
12	TRBV7-2	TRBJ2-1	.	.	TGTGCCAGCAGACTGGACGGCGACGGGCAGTTCTTC	CASRLDGDGQFF
17	TRBV10-3	TRBJ2-3	.	.	TGTGCCATCAGGGACGGAGCCGGGGGAGTTGGGACAGATACGCAGTATTTT	CAIRDGAGGVGTDTQYF
14	TRBV6-5	TRBJ2-1	.	.	TGTGCCAGCAGGGGGGGACAGACATACAATGAGCAGTTCTTC	CASRGGQTYNEQFF
17	TRBV5-1	TRBJ2-7	.	.	TGCGCCAGCAGCTTGGGGGCTGGGTCAGGGAGCTCCTACGAGCAGTACTTC	CASSLGAGSGSSYEQYF
15	TRBV6-6	TRBJ2-1	.	TRBD2	TGTGCCAGCAGTTACCCCGGACTAGCGGGAGATGAGCAGTTCTTC	CASSYPGLAGDEQFF
14	TRBV6-1	TRBJ1-2	.	.	TGTGCCAGCAGCCTCGCCGGGGCCCAGGTGGGCTACACCTTC	CASSLAGAQVGYTF
12	TRBV29-1	TRBJ2-1	once	.	TGCAGCGTTGGGCAGGGTCTACCCGAGCAGTTCTTC	CSVGQGLPEQFF
14	TRBV5-6	TRBJ2-7	.	TRBD1	TGTGCCAGCAGCCGGGACAGGGGGCCCTACGAGCAGTACTTC	CASSRDRGPYEQYF
14	TRBV6-5	TRBJ1-1	.	.	TGTGCCAGCGTCCCCGGGGGGGCCGGCACTGAAGCTTTCTTT	CASVPGGAGTEAFF
19	TRBV7-2	TRBJ2-7	.	TRBD2	TGTGCCAGCAGCCCGAGGCCCCCGGGACTAGCGGAGGGGGCCTACGAGCAGTACTTC	CASSPRPPGLAEGAYEQYF
11	TRBV19	TRBJ2-1	once	.	TGTGCCAGTAGTCTATACAATGAGCAGTTCTTC	CASSLYNEQFF
15	TRBV5-6	TRBJ2-7	.	TRBD2	TGTGCCAGCAGCTTGGGCCTAGCGGGATTAGGCGAGCAGTACTTC	CASSLGLAGLGEQYF
16	TRBV5-1	TRBJ2-1	.	TRBD2	TGCGCCAGCAGCTTGGGGTTAGCGGGCTTGAACAATGAGCAGTTCTTC	CASSLGLAGLNNEQFF
15	TRBV5-4	TRBJ2-1	.	TRBD1	TGTGCCAGCAGCACTAGGACAGGGATCGGGAATGAGCAGTTCTTC	CASSTRTGIGNEQFF